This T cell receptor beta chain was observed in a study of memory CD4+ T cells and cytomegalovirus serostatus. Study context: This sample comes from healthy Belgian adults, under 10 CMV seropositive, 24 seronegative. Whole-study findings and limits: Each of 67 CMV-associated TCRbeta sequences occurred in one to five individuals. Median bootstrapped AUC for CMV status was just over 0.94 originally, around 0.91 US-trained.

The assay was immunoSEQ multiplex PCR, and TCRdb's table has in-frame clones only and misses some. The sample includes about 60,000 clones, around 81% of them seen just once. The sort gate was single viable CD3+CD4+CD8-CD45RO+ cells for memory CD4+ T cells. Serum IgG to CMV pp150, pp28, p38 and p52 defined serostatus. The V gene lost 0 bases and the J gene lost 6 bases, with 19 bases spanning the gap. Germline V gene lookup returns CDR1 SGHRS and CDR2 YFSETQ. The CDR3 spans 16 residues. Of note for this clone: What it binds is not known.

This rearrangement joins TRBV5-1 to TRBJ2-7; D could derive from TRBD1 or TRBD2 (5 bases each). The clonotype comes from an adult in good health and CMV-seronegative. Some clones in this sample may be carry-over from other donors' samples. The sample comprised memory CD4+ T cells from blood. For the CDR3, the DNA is TGCGCCAGCAGCTTGGGCCGGGACCCCGCCTGGGTCGAGCAGTACTTC. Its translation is CASSLGRDPAWVEQYF.